These 12 T cell receptor beta chains came from one sample sequenced in a study of T cell responses to AZD1222 COVID-19 vaccine. TCRdb keeps only in-frame clones here, not all; method: immunoSEQ multiplex PCR. The table records 120,000 or so clones, around nine tenths of them present only once. The sequencing used peripheral blood, collected 28 days after the second dose of the MenACWY control vaccine. These receptors were collected from an adult who received the MenACWY meningococcal vaccine as a control.

The J gene is TRBJ1-6, the V gene TRBV30, with no clear D. The CDR3 contains 16 residues. Looked up from germline, CDR1 is GTSNPN and CDR2 is SVGIG (reference sequence). Trimming left V 4 bases short and J 5 bases short, with 18 bases between. The CDR3 DNA follows: TGTGCCTGGAAAAGATTCCGGGCTAGTGATAATTCACCCCTCCACTTT. Its translation: CAWKRFRASDNSPLHF.

This chain connects TRBV28 to TRBJ1-2; D gene ambiguous. The germline V gene encodes CDR1 MDHEN and CDR2 SYDVKM. The CDR3 spans 12 residues. V lost 1 base and J lost 3, with 3 bases in between. CDR3 DNA: TGTGCCAGCAGTTTATATGACTATGGCTACACCTTC. It translates to CASSLYDYGYTF.

V and J are TRBV7-2 and TRBJ2-3; D uncertain. Germline assignment: CDR1 SGHTA and CDR2 FQGNSA. The length of the CDR3 is 21 residues. The V end lost 0 bases, the J end lost 0 bases, and 25 bases lay between the germline ends. CDR3 protein: CASSLATAYNAPRFSTDTQYF. The CDR3 nucleotides read TGTGCCAGCAGCTTAGCCACAGCATACAACGCCCCCCGTTTTAGCACAGATACGCAGTATTTT.

V usage is TRBV5-1 and J usage is TRBJ2-1; no reliable D call. Trimming pared 0 bases from V and 9 bases from J, leaving 7 bases between. Germline lookup yields CDR1 SGHRS and CDR2 YFSETQ. The CDR3 is 12 residues long. CDR3 DNA sequence: TGCGCCAGCAGCTTGGATAGGGCTGAGCAGTTCTTC. This encodes CASSLDRAEQFF.

The chain carries TRBV7-8 and TRBJ2-5; D is perhaps TRBD1 or TRBD2 (7 bases each). The V and J ends lost 5 bases and 5 bases respectively, with 18 bases between them. The CDR3 consists of 15 residues. The germline V gene has CDR1 SGHVS and CDR2 FQNEAQ. The CDR3, as DNA: TGTGCCAGCAGCCCGCAGGGGGGGCTTGGGGAGACCCAGTACTTC. This encodes CASSPQGGLGETQYF.

The chain couples TRBV18 to TRBJ1-2, with a weak D call TRBD1 (5 bases). CDR3 length equals 13 residues. The germline V gene has CDR1 KGHSH and CDR2 LQKENI. The V gene lost 4 bases and the J gene lost 4 bases, with 10 bases spanning the gap. CDR3 protein: CASSLGAPYGYTF. DNA for the CDR3: TGTGCCAGCTCACTCGGGGCCCCCTATGGCTACACCTTC.

V gene TRBV7-2 combines with J gene TRBJ2-3; D unclear. This CDR3 is 15 amino acids long. V lost 2 bases and J lost 0, with 9 bases in between. CDR1 and CDR2 (germline): SGHTA, FQGNSA. The CDR3 nucleotides read TGTGCCAGCAGCTTATTGCCGTCTAGCACAGATACGCAGTATTTT. This encodes CASSLLPSSTDTQYF.

This clone was found a few times. V usage is TRBV2 and J usage is TRBJ1-4; no definite D call. In germline, CDR1 is SNHLY, CDR2 FYNNEI. The CDR3 has 18 amino acids. The ends were cut back, 6 bases at V and 0 bases at J, with 20 bases in the middle. The CDR3 spells CASRLEASYKPTNEKLFF. The CDR3 DNA sequence: TGTGCCAGCAGACTAGAGGCCAGTTACAAGCCAACTAATGAAAAACTGTTTTTT.

The chain is built from TRBV7-2 and TRBJ2-1; D unresolved. CDR1 is SGHTA and CDR2 is FQGNSA in the germline V gene. This CDR3 comprises 12 residues. Trimming left V 7 bases short and J 2 bases short, with 6 bases between. CDR3 in DNA: TGTGCCAGCAACCGCGCCTACAATGAGCAGTTCTTC. This sequence encodes CASNRAYNEQFF. Full variable domain (remainder filled in from reference TRBV7-2 and TRBJ2-1): GAGVSQSPSNKVTEKGKDVELRCDPISGHTALYWYRQSLGQGLEFLIYFQGNSAPDKSGLPSDRFSAERTGGSVSTLTIQRTQQEDSAVYLCASNRAYNEQFFGPGTRLTVL.

The rearrangement uses TRBV11-1 and TRBJ2-2; D gene unclear. The V end was cut by 3 bases, the J end by 7 bases, with 3 bases between. Germline loops: CDR1 SGHAT, CDR2 FQDESV (reference sequence). The CDR3 has 11 amino acids. The CDR3 sequence: CASSLDGELFF. As DNA, the CDR3 is TGTGCCAGCAGCTTGGACGGGGAGCTGTTTTTT.

Only a few counts were recorded for this clone. V is TRBV30 and J is TRBJ2-1, with a weak D call TRBD2 (6 bases). The CDR3 contains 13 residues. In germline, CDR1 is GTSNPN, CDR2 SVGIG (reference sequence). The ends were cut back, 3 bases at V and 10 bases at J, with 16 bases in the middle. CDR3 in amino acids: CAWSGGLAAEQFF. The CDR3, as DNA: TGTGCCTGGAGCGGGGGATTAGCGGCAGAGCAGTTCTTC.

V is TRBV28 and J is TRBJ2-6; TRBD1 might be the D (5 bases). V lost 2 bases to trimming and J lost 0 bases, with 5 bases between them. The germline gives CDR1 MDHEN, CDR2 SYDVKM. This CDR3 region has 15 residues. This CDR3 reads CASSLQGSGANVLTF. CDR3 nucleotide sequence: TGTGCCAGCAGTTTACAGGGCTCTGGGGCCAACGTCCTGACTTTC.